The TCR beta chain under discussion was sequenced for a study of cytomegalovirus exposure and HLA in healthy donors. Study observations and caveats: As was reported, the HLA-A and HLA-B alleles of most subjects were accurately predicted from TCR beta sequences. Analyses of presence and absence presupposed an approximately uniform sequencing depth across donors.

PCR primers comprised 60 Vbeta and 13 Jbeta primers. Measured with immunoSEQ multiplex PCR; TCRdb has only the in-frame clones, and not every one. Among over 80,000 clones listed, around 81% were seen once. J was trimmed by 5 bases and V by 3 bases; bases with no gene match: 8. This CDR3 comprises 15 residues. Germline V CDR1 and CDR2: MDHEN, SYDVKM. Every donor was a healthy person donating bone marrow. Concerning this clone itself: Its specificity is not known.

The chain recombines TRBV28 with TRBJ2-7; 9 positions match TRBD2. The TCR originated in a man aged 40-49 years in good health and CMV-seropositive. The specimen was PBMCs. CDR3 nucleotide sequence: TGTGCCAGCAGTTTCTTTAGCGGGAGTTCCGACGAGCAGTACTTC. This codes for CASSFFSGSSDEQYF.